This T cell receptor (beta chain) was profiled in a study of T cell repertoires in cytomegalovirus infection. About the research overall: Recently described HLA-C-restricted plus well-studied HLA-B-restricted CMV epitopes were used. Public TCR beta signatures indicated both CMV infection and matching HLA type. Whole-study findings and limits: In two of eight donors, the top clonotype was HLA-C-restricted CMV-specific.

As concerns this clonotype: Its antigen is unknown.

TCRdb re-derived calls from the reads in MiXCR, one entry per CDR3 protein. The profile covers around 360,000 distinct CDR3 sequences, with 34% appearing a single time and less than 15% taken by the ten largest. The germline V gene has CDR1 LGHNA and CDR2 YSLEER. V shed 2 bases, J shed 7 bases, and the junction held 5 bases outside the gene matches. CDR3 length: 15 amino acids. The sequence was obtained from a human donor in good health (CMV status not recorded). Some clones in this sample may be carry-over from other donors' samples. V is TRBV4-3 and J is TRBJ1-6; 7 bases map to TRBD1. The sequencing here drew on cultured PBMCs, taken from culture after CMV antigen stimulation. The CDR3: CASSQWTGENSPLHF. The CDR3 DNA reads as TGCGCCAGCAGCCAATGGACAGGCGAGAATTCACCCCTCCACTTT.